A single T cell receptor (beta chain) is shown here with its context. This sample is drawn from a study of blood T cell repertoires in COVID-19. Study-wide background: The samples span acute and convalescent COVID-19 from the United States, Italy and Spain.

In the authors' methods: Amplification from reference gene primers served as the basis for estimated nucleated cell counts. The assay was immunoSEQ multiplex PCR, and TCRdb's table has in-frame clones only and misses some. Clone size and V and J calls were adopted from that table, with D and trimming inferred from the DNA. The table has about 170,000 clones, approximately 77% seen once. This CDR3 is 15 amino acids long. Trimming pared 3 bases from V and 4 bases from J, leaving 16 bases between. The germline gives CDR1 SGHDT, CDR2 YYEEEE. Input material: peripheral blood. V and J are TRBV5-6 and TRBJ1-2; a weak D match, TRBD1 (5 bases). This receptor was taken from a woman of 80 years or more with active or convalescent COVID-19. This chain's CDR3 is CASSWVQGAAYGYTF. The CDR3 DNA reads TGTGCCAGCAGCTGGGTGCAGGGTGCGGCCTATGGCTACACCTTC.